A single sample gave rise to the 19 T cell receptor beta chains below, sequenced in a study of blood T cells in healthy people across ages. Then a second PCR, running roughly 7 to 11 cycles, was carried out with a sample-barcoded 5' primer and a J-beta primer mix. One entry per CDR3 protein, called by TCRdb with MiXCR from the 5' RACE reads. Of 550,000 to 750,000 distinct CDR3 sequences in the sample, under 25% were seen once. The sample was blood. The receptors originated from a man aged 65-85 years in good health.

This clonotype was recorded a few times. The V and J genes are TRBV28 and TRBJ2-5; D perhaps matches TRBD1 (5 bases). The J call may be wrong; the DNA end is better matched by TRBJ2-1. Germline CDR1 MDHEN, CDR2 SYDVKM. The CDR3 loop spans 12 amino acids. This chain's CDR3 is CASSLWTDEQFF. CDR3 DNA: TGTGCCAGCAGTTTATGGACAGATGAGCAGTTCTTC.

The chain uses TRBV27 and TRBJ2-1; 13 nucleotides match TRBD2. V dropped 6 bases and J dropped 9; count of bases not matched to a gene: 8. Germline assignment: CDR1 MNHEY and CDR2 SMNVEV (reference sequence). The CDR3 covers 15 residues. The CDR3 here is CASSSGTSGNTEQFF. As DNA, the CDR3 is TGTGCCAGCAGCTCCGGGACTAGCGGGAACACTGAGCAGTTCTTC.

This rearrangement joins TRBV2 to TRBJ1-5, with D perhaps TRBD1 (5 bases). The V end lost 3 bases, the J end lost 0 bases, and 9 bases lay between the germline ends. Germline CDR1 reads SNHLY; CDR2 reads FYNNEI. The CDR3 length is 15 residues. The CDR3 nucleotides read TGTGCCAGCAGTGAGCGTCAGGGTAGCAATCAGCCCCAGCATTTT. Residues: CASSERQGSNQPQHF.

This chain connects TRBV11-2 to TRBJ2-5; TRBD1 matches 11 bases. Trimming cost V 3 bases and J 4 bases; bases outside gene matches: 13. This CDR3 has 18 residues. Germline lookup yields CDR1 SGHAT and CDR2 FQNNGV. The CDR3 region is CASSLGVSKDRGRETQYF. As DNA, the CDR3 is TGTGCCAGCAGCTTGGGTGTGAGCAAGGACAGGGGGCGAGAGACCCAGTACTTC.

The chain employs TRBV10-3 and TRBJ2-5, with a possible D match to TRBD1 (5 bases). This CDR3 has 12 residues. Looked up from germline, CDR1 is ENHRY and CDR2 is SYGVKD. V shed 10 bases and J shed 4 bases, with 13 bases lying between them. CDR3: CATRTSRETQYF. Written as DNA, the CDR3 is TGTGCCACGCGGACAAGCCGAGAGACCCAGTACTTC.

The V gene is TRBV10-3, the J gene TRBJ2-1, with D possibly being TRBD2 (5 bases). This CDR3 is built from 13 residues. With 3 bases removed from V and 6 bases from J, the gap between germline ends came to 9 bases. In germline, CDR1 is ENHRY, CDR2 SYGVKD. The DNA of the CDR3 is TGTGCCATCAGTGATGGACTTATCAATGAGCAGTTCTTC. Amino acid sequence: CAISDGLINEQFF.

The rearrangement links TRBV7-6 to TRBJ1-5; D is undetermined. Trimming removed 4 bases at V and 7 bases at J, with 17 bases between. From germline, CDR1 is SGHVS and CDR2 FNYEAQ. This CDR3 contains 15 residues. The CDR3 sequence is CASSYAQGRGQPQHF. The DNA for the CDR3 is TGTGCCAGCAGCTACGCTCAAGGAAGAGGGCAGCCCCAGCATTTT.

J is TRBJ2-2 and V is TRBV5-1; 9 bases align to TRBD1. CDR1 SGHRS and CDR2 YFSETQ come from the germline V gene. The J segment lost 2 bases and the V segment lost 5 bases, leaving 4 bases of the junction unmatched. CDR3 length: 15 residues. The CDR3 here is CASRSGQGNTGELFF. CDR3 sequence (DNA): TGCGCCAGCAGATCGGGACAGGGCAACACCGGGGAGCTGTTTTTT. The full variable domain, in which reference TRBV5-1 and TRBJ2-2 provide the parts outside the CDR3, is KAGVTQTPRYLIKTRGQQVTLSCSPISGHRSVSWYQQTPGQGLQFLFEYFSETQRNKGNFPGRFSGRQFSNSRSEMNVSTLELGDSALYLCASRSGQGNTGELFFGEGSRLTVL.

V usage is TRBV4-1 and J usage is TRBJ2-2; 8 positions match TRBD2. V was pared by 2 bases and J by 6 bases, with 20 bases of the junction left unmatched. CDR3 size: 20 residues. CDR1 MGHRA and CDR2 YSYEKL come from the germline V gene. The CDR3 here is CASSQNPVTLAGSGAGELFF. Here the CDR3 DNA reads TGCGCCAGCAGCCAAAATCCAGTGACGTTAGCGGGATCGGGTGCCGGGGAGCTGTTTTTT.

The V call is TRBV2, the J call TRBJ2-5; tentative D call: TRBD1 (6 bases). The CDR3 spans 13 residues. V was clipped by 6 bases and J by 1 base, with 9 bases between them. CDR1 is SNHLY and CDR2 is FYNNEI in the germline V gene. The CDR3 DNA reads TGTGCCAGCAGGGTAGGGGGCCAAGAGACCCAGTACTTC. Its translation is CASRVGGQETQYF. Full variable domain (outside the CDR3, taken from reference TRBV2 and TRBJ2-5): EPEVTQTPSHQVTQMGQEVILRCVPISNHLYFYWYRQILGQKVEFLVSFYNNEISEKSEIFDDQFSVERPDGSNFTLKIRSTKLEDSAMYFCASRVGGQETQYFGPGTRLLVL.

This clonotype was detected only a few times. The rearrangement uses TRBV29-1 and TRBJ2-5, with TRBD1 matching over 10 bases. Germline V gene lookup returns CDR1 SQVTM and CDR2 ANQGSEA. This CDR3 is 14 amino acids long. Trimming at V came to 3 bases and at J to 5 bases, leaving 6 bases not matched to a gene. CDR3 protein: CSVDMTGGRETQYF. The DNA of the CDR3 is TGCAGCGTTGATATGACAGGGGGCAGGGAGACCCAGTACTTC. Based on the CDR3 plus reference TRBV29-1 and TRBJ2-5, the full variable domain is SAVISQKPSRDICQRGTSLTIQCQVDSQVTMMFWYRQQPGQSLTLIATANQGSEATYESGFVIDKFPISRPNLTFSTLTVSNMSPEDSSIYLCSVDMTGGRETQYFGPGTRLLVL.

There are many counts of this clonotype. The chain combines TRBV7-9 with TRBJ1-1, with D unclear. This CDR3 has 14 residues. Deletions cut 3 bases from V and 2 bases from J, with 10 bases between. Germline assignment: CDR1 SEHNR and CDR2 FQNEAQ (reference sequence). CDR3 residues: CASSLDGPNTEAFF. CDR3 in DNA: TGTGCCAGCAGCTTGGACGGACCCAACACTGAAGCTTTCTTT.

This clonotype was counted only a few times. The chain couples TRBV18 to TRBJ2-7; 7 bases align to TRBD2. CDR1 is KGHSH and CDR2 is LQKENI in the germline V gene. The CDR3 extends over 13 amino acids. Losses at the gene ends were 0 bases for V and 6 bases for J; bases not matched to a gene: 2. For the CDR3, the DNA is TGTGCCAGCTCACCACCCACTAGCGCCGAGCAGTACTTC. Amino acids: CASSPPTSAEQYF.

This clonotype was recorded a few times. This chain joins TRBV2 and TRBJ1-5, with 7 nucleotides matching TRBD1. CDR3 length: 16 amino acids. The germline V gene encodes CDR1 SNHLY and CDR2 FYNNEI. Trimming removed 5 bases from V and 4 bases from J; junction bases left unmatched: 11. Here the CDR3 DNA reads TGTGCCAGCAGTATGAGGACAGGAGACAGAAATCAGCCCCAGCATTTT. As protein: CASSMRTGDRNQPQHF.

This clonotype was seen at least ten times. This rearrangement joins TRBV11-2 to TRBJ1-1; D call uncertain. Germline assignment: CDR1 SGHAT and CDR2 FQNNGV. V was pared by 3 bases and J by 0 bases, with 5 bases between. This CDR3 has 13 residues. The CDR3 spells CASSFEMNTEAFF. The CDR3 region has the DNA TGTGCCAGCAGCTTTGAGATGAACACTGAAGCTTTCTTT.

This clonotype was detected a few times. This chain connects TRBV11-2 to TRBJ2-5; D remains ambiguous. Germline CDR1 reads SGHAT; CDR2 reads FQNNGV. V was pared by 4 bases and J by 4 bases, with 10 bases between. The CDR3 covers 13 residues. This CDR3 is CASSSRQTETQYF. The DNA for the CDR3 is TGTGCCAGCAGCTCCAGACAAACAGAGACCCAGTACTTC.

This clonotype appeared a few times. The rearrangement joins TRBV5-1 to TRBJ2-5; D remains ambiguous. Germline CDR1 is SGHRS and CDR2 is YFSETQ. Trimming removed 4 bases from V and 3 bases from J, with 10 bases in between. The CDR3 has 13 residues. DNA of the CDR3: TGCGCCAGCAGCGAAGGACCTGAAGAGACCCAGTACTTC. This encodes CASSEGPEETQYF.

Worth noting for this clonotype: This may be a read error: a much more frequent sequence differs by one nucleotide. The genes are TRBV2 and TRBJ2-6; tentatively, D is TRBD2 (6 bases). Germline-derived CDR1 and CDR2 are SNHLY and FYNNEI. This CDR3 contains 15 residues. The CDR3 loop is CASSEVGTGGNVLTF. In DNA, the CDR3 is TGTGCCAGCAGTGAAGTAGGGACTGGGGGCAACGTCCTGACTTTC.

This clonotype has only a few counts. This rearrangement joins TRBV9 to TRBJ2-5; a weak D match, TRBD2 (5 bases). TRBJ2-1 matches the DNA end more closely, so the J call is doubtful. Germline CDR1 is SGDLS and CDR2 is YYNGEE. CDR3 length equals 15 residues. For the CDR3, the DNA is TGTGCCAGCAGCGTAGAAGGTGGGCCCAGCGGTGAGCAGTTCTTC. It specifies CASSVEGGPSGEQFF.